The rows below give T cell receptor beta chains drawn from one sample of a study of blood T cell repertoires in COVID-19. Sequencing was performed with immunoSEQ multiplex PCR; in TCRdb, only in-frame clones are kept and a portion is missing. The sample includes roughly 80,000 clones, 65% to 85% of them seen just once. Sequencing was done on a sample of peripheral blood. All receptors come from a man in his sixties with active or convalescent COVID-19. Both conserved end residues are part of each CDR3. A D gene is named only where the DNA matches it firmly. A row's size may be missing; if present it is once, few, many or a size class.

clone_size: once
d_call: TRBD1
v_call: TRBV9
j_call: TRBJ1-5
cdr3_aa: CASSYDRGQGQPQHF
cdr3_nt: TGTGCCAGCAGCTACGACAGGGGGCAAGGGCAGCCCCAGCATTTT

clone_size: once
d_call: .
v_call: TRBV6-5
j_call: TRBJ2-1
cdr3_aa: CAIAPRDEQFF
cdr3_nt: TGTGCCATCGCACCCCGCGATGAGCAGTTCTTC

clone_size: .
d_call: .
v_call: TRBV14
j_call: TRBJ1-1
cdr3_aa: CASSQVTGNTEAFF
cdr3_nt: TGTGCCAGCAGCCAAGTGACAGGGAACACTGAAGCTTTCTTT

clone_size: .
d_call: .
v_call: TRBV7-2
j_call: TRBJ2-1
cdr3_aa: CASSPNPRGEQFF
cdr3_nt: TGTGCCAGCAGCCCCAACCCACGGGGGGAGCAGTTCTTC

clone_size: .
d_call: .
v_call: TRBV6-6
j_call: TRBJ1-5
cdr3_aa: CASSFPEMGKPQHF
cdr3_nt: TGTGCCAGCAGTTTTCCGGAAATGGGCAAGCCCCAGCATTTT

clone_size: .
d_call: TRBD1
v_call: TRBV5-6
j_call: TRBJ2-3
cdr3_aa: CASSMVSFGQGSTDTQYF
cdr3_nt: TGTGCCAGCAGCATGGTGTCATTTGGACAGGGAAGCACAGATACGCAGTATTTT

clone_size: .
d_call: .
v_call: TRBV19
j_call: TRBJ2-3
cdr3_aa: CASSIGNRGTDTQYF
cdr3_nt: TGTGCCAGTAGTATAGGGAACAGGGGCACAGATACGCAGTATTTT

clone_size: .
d_call: TRBD1
v_call: TRBV7-9
j_call: TRBJ1-2
cdr3_aa: CASNLLQGAGYTF
cdr3_nt: TGTGCCAGCAACTTGCTTCAGGGGGCTGGCTACACCTTC

clone_size: .
d_call: TRBD1
v_call: TRBV6-5
j_call: TRBJ1-6
cdr3_aa: CASSSPRQGGSPLHF
cdr3_nt: TGTGCCAGCAGTTCCCCCCGACAGGGCGGTTCACCCCTCCACTTT

clone_size: few
d_call: .
v_call: TRBV5-8
j_call: TRBJ2-7
cdr3_aa: CASSLQGMAEQYF
cdr3_nt: TGTGCCAGCAGCTTGCAGGGAATGGCCGAGCAGTACTTC

clone_size: .
d_call: .
v_call: TRBV6-2/TRBV6-3
j_call: TRBJ2-1
cdr3_aa: CASSYLPPTDSNNEQFF
cdr3_nt: TGTGCCAGCAGTTACCTCCCTCCGACGGACTCCAACAATGAGCAGTTCTTC

clone_size: .
d_call: TRBD1
v_call: TRBV10-3
j_call: TRBJ1-1
cdr3_aa: CATNPGQSLNTEAFF
cdr3_nt: TGTGCCACCAACCCGGGACAGAGCCTAAACACTGAAGCTTTCTTT

clone_size: .
d_call: .
v_call: TRBV10-3
j_call: TRBJ1-2
cdr3_aa: CAISEFGGAQGSYGYTF
cdr3_nt: TGTGCCATCAGTGAGTTTGGAGGGGCCCAAGGAAGCTATGGCTACACCTTC

clone_size: .
d_call: .
v_call: TRBV5-8
j_call: TRBJ1-2
cdr3_aa: CASSPGGLAFTYTF
cdr3_nt: TGTGCCAGCAGCCCGGGGGGTCTAGCCTTTACCTACACCTTC

clone_size: .
d_call: TRBD1
v_call: TRBV27
j_call: TRBJ1-2
cdr3_aa: CASSLRGADGYTF
cdr3_nt: TGTGCCAGCAGTCTCAGGGGGGCGGATGGCTACACCTTC

clone_size: .
d_call: TRBD2
v_call: TRBV12-3/TRBV12-4
j_call: TRBJ2-7
cdr3_aa: CASSSIAGHEQYF
cdr3_nt: TGTGCCAGCAGTTCAATAGCGGGTCACGAGCAGTACTTC

clone_size: .
d_call: TRBD1
v_call: TRBV19
j_call: TRBJ2-7
cdr3_aa: CASSIGTGVSYEQYF
cdr3_nt: TGTGCCAGTAGTATAGGGACAGGGGTTTCCTACGAGCAGTACTTC

clone_size: .
d_call: .
v_call: TRBV10-3
j_call: TRBJ1-1
cdr3_aa: CAIRPGAGMNTEAFF
cdr3_nt: TGTGCCATCCGCCCAGGGGCAGGCATGAACACTGAAGCTTTCTTT

clone_size: .
d_call: .
v_call: TRBV4-2
j_call: TRBJ2-7
cdr3_aa: CASSQHEQGTGPYEQYF
cdr3_nt: TGTGCCAGCAGCCAACACGAACAGGGGACTGGTCCCTACGAGCAGTACTTC

clone_size: .
d_call: TRBD1
v_call: TRBV5-1
j_call: TRBJ2-3
cdr3_aa: CASSRDRGGTDTQYF
cdr3_nt: TGCGCCAGCAGTCGGGACAGGGGGGGCACAGATACGCAGTATTTT

clone_size: .
d_call: TRBD1
v_call: TRBV19
j_call: TRBJ2-5
cdr3_aa: CAPRDRYQETQYF
cdr3_nt: TGTGCCCCCAGGGACAGGTACCAAGAGACCCAGTACTTC

clone_size: .
d_call: .
v_call: TRBV9
j_call: TRBJ2-3
cdr3_aa: CASSVIVGADTQYF
cdr3_nt: TGTGCCAGCAGCGTCATAGTAGGGGCAGATACGCAGTATTTT

clone_size: .
d_call: TRBD1
v_call: TRBV25-1
j_call: TRBJ1-2
cdr3_aa: CASSETLGQMNYGYTF
cdr3_nt: TGTGCCAGCAGTGAGACCCTGGGACAGATGAACTATGGCTACACCTTC

clone_size: .
d_call: TRBD1
v_call: TRBV6-5
j_call: TRBJ1-2
cdr3_aa: CASSYTGQGRGGYTF
cdr3_nt: TGTGCCAGCAGTTACACCGGACAGGGGAGGGGGGGCTACACCTTC

clone_size: few
d_call: TRBD1
v_call: TRBV7-9
j_call: TRBJ1-6
cdr3_aa: CASSLETGGASPLHF
cdr3_nt: TGTGCCAGCAGCTTAGAGACAGGGGGAGCTTCACCCCTCCACTTT

clone_size: few
d_call: .
v_call: TRBV19
j_call: TRBJ2-7
cdr3_aa: CASSIFTGQSYEQYF
cdr3_nt: TGTGCCAGTAGTATATTCACTGGACAGTCCTACGAGCAGTACTTC

clone_size: .
d_call: TRBD1
v_call: TRBV6-6
j_call: TRBJ1-2
cdr3_aa: CASVFRTGGRDGYTF
cdr3_nt: TGTGCCAGTGTTTTCCGGACAGGGGGGAGAGATGGCTACACCTTC

clone_size: .
d_call: TRBD2
v_call: TRBV4-3
j_call: TRBJ2-1
cdr3_aa: CASSQDPGLADDYNEQFF
cdr3_nt: TGCGCCAGCAGCCAAGACCCGGGACTAGCGGATGATTACAATGAGCAGTTCTTC

clone_size: .
d_call: TRBD2
v_call: TRBV4-3
j_call: TRBJ2-2
cdr3_aa: CASSPLGQRGDTGELFF
cdr3_nt: TGCGCCAGCAGCCCCCTGGGCCAGCGGGGGGACACCGGGGAGCTGTTTTTT

clone_size: .
d_call: .
v_call: TRBV4-1
j_call: TRBJ1-3
cdr3_aa: CASSRILGTNSGNTIYF
cdr3_nt: TGCGCCAGCAGCAGGATATTAGGGACTAACTCTGGAAACACCATATATTTT

clone_size: .
d_call: TRBD2
v_call: TRBV19
j_call: TRBJ2-7
cdr3_aa: CASSRTSGVISYEQYF
cdr3_nt: TGTGCCAGTAGCCGGACTAGCGGGGTTATCTCCTACGAGCAGTACTTC

clone_size: .
d_call: .
v_call: TRBV4-2
j_call: TRBJ1-3
cdr3_aa: CASSQDIVVSGNTIYF
cdr3_nt: TGTGCCAGCAGCCAAGATATAGTAGTCTCTGGAAACACCATATATTTT

clone_size: .
d_call: TRBD1
v_call: TRBV27
j_call: TRBJ1-6
cdr3_aa: CASSSRTGLGNSPLHF
cdr3_nt: TGTGCCAGCAGTTCCCGGACAGGGCTCGGGAATTCACCCCTCCACTTT

clone_size: .
d_call: .
v_call: TRBV4-2
j_call: TRBJ1-1
cdr3_aa: CASSQATGSSTEAFF
cdr3_nt: TGTGCCAGCAGCCAAGCCACAGGATCGAGCACTGAAGCTTTCTTT

clone_size: .
d_call: .
v_call: TRBV19
j_call: TRBJ1-5
cdr3_aa: CASSSGTGRAQPQHF
cdr3_nt: TGTGCCAGTAGTAGCGGGACCGGCAGGGCTCAGCCCCAGCATTTT

clone_size: .
d_call: TRBD1
v_call: TRBV6-1
j_call: TRBJ1-3
cdr3_aa: CASSENTGGSGNTIYF
cdr3_nt: TGTGCCAGCAGTGAAAATACAGGGGGCTCTGGAAACACCATATATTTT

clone_size: .
d_call: TRBD1
v_call: TRBV27
j_call: TRBJ2-5
cdr3_aa: CASSFRGRETQYF
cdr3_nt: TGTGCCAGCAGTTTTAGGGGGCGAGAGACCCAGTACTTC

clone_size: .
d_call: TRBD1
v_call: TRBV7-2
j_call: TRBJ2-5
cdr3_aa: CASSRDRDQETQYF
cdr3_nt: TGTGCCAGCAGCAGGGACAGGGACCAAGAGACCCAGTACTTC

clone_size: few
d_call: .
v_call: TRBV7-6
j_call: TRBJ1-2
cdr3_aa: CASSLDGRGSVIYGYTF
cdr3_nt: TGTGCCAGCAGCTTAGATGGCAGGGGTTCAGTGATCTATGGCTACACCTTC

clone_size: .
d_call: .
v_call: TRBV7-2
j_call: TRBJ1-2
cdr3_aa: CASSLDRFANYGYTF
cdr3_nt: TGTGCCAGCAGCCTTGACAGGTTTGCTAACTATGGCTACACCTTC

clone_size: .
d_call: TRBD1
v_call: TRBV19
j_call: TRBJ1-3
cdr3_aa: CASSSKTGVGNTIYF
cdr3_nt: TGTGCCAGTAGTAGCAAGACAGGGGTCGGAAACACCATATATTTT